These T cell receptor beta chains were read from a single sample in a study of long-term antiretroviral therapy in people with HIV. Method: immunoSEQ multiplex PCR; TCRdb's copy keeps in-frame clones and lacks some. This sample carries about 18,000 clones, approximately 95% of them seen once, and the ten largest clones take 1.1% to 1.5%. Sample: unsorted PBMCs, taken less than 11 years after starting antiretroviral therapy. Every receptor here comes from a man aged 25-40 years with HIV. CDR3s include the opening cysteine and the closing phenylalanine or tryptophan. The D gene is left open where the match is weak. A row's size may be missing; if present it is once, few, many or a size class.

TRBJ2-7	15	TRBD1	NA	TRBV7-2	CASSWSGTGGYEQYF	TGTGCCAGCAGCTGGTCCGGGACAGGGGGCTACGAGCAGTACTTC
TRBJ1-1	13	NA	few	TRBV27	CASSTRPNTEAFF	TGTGCCAGCAGTACACGACCTAACACTGAAGCTTTCTTT
TRBJ1-1	13	NA	NA	TRBV7-2	CASSFPMNTEAFF	TGTGCCAGCAGCTTTCCAATGAACACTGAAGCTTTCTTT
TRBJ1-4	14	NA	NA	TRBV7-9	CASSSGLGNEKLFF	TGTGCCAGCAGCTCCGGACTAGGGAATGAAAAACTGTTTTTT
TRBJ1-1	16	NA	NA	TRBV27	CASSSYRENLNTEAFF	TGTGCCAGCAGTTCCTACAGAGAAAACTTGAACACTGAAGCTTTCTTT
TRBJ2-5	12	TRBD1	NA	TRBV5-1	CASRQGEETQYF	TGCGCCAGCAGGCAGGGGGAAGAGACCCAGTACTTC
TRBJ1-4	17	TRBD1	once	TRBV13	CASSIAPFDRDQEKLFF	TGTGCCAGCAGTATAGCCCCCTTCGACAGGGACCAGGAAAAACTGTTTTTT
TRBJ1-2	15	NA	NA	TRBV9	CASSVGSGGNYGYTF	TGTGCCAGCAGCGTAGGATCGGGGGGAAACTATGGCTACACCTTC
TRBJ2-5	14	TRBD2	NA	TRBV11-2	CASSPGASGETQYF	TGTGCCAGCAGCCCCGGTGCTAGCGGGGAGACCCAGTACTTC
TRBJ2-5	14	NA	NA	TRBV5-6	CASSLRGSQETQYF	TGTGCCAGCAGCCTCCGGGGAAGCCAAGAGACCCAGTACTTC
TRBJ2-3	16	TRBD2	NA	TRBV18	CASSQAGGSNTDTQYF	TGTGCCAGCTCACAAGCCGGGGGGTCCAACACAGATACGCAGTATTTT
TRBJ2-1	11	NA	NA	TRBV27	CASSWGREQFF	TGTGCCAGCAGTTGGGGCCGGGAGCAGTTCTTC
TRBJ1-1	15	NA	once	TRBV6-5	CASSLSWQLNTEAFF	TGTGCCAGCAGCCTATCCTGGCAGCTCAACACTGAAGCTTTCTTT
TRBJ2-5	15	NA	NA	TRBV28	CASRNPDRELETQYF	TGTGCCAGCCGTAACCCGGACCGGGAGCTAGAGACCCAGTACTTC
TRBJ1-3	18	NA	once	TRBV18	CASSPFSTLEVSGNTIYF	TGTGCCAGCTCACCATTTTCGACTCTTGAGGTCTCTGGAAACACCATATATTTT
TRBJ1-3	17	NA	NA	TRBV2	CASSESRGRDMAHTIYF	TGTGCCAGCAGTGAGAGTCGGGGACGGGATATGGCCCACACCATATATTTT
TRBJ1-5	14	NA	NA	TRBV18	CASSPGSGNQPQHF	TGTGCCAGCTCACCAGGGTCGGGCAATCAGCCCCAGCATTTT
TRBJ2-7	23	TRBD2	NA	TRBV6-7	CASSYKPFPRLSGGSVFIREQYF	TGTGCCAGCAGTTACAAACCGTTTCCCCGCCTTAGCGGGGGTAGTGTCTTTATTAGGGAGCAGTACTTC
TRBJ2-7	14	NA	NA	TRBV9	CASSESGQDYEQYF	TGTGCCAGCAGCGAATCGGGGCAAGACTACGAGCAGTACTTC
TRBJ2-3	19	NA	once	TRBV6-7	CASSSWFAGRIQMTHTQYF	TGTGCCAGCAGCTCATGGTTTGCTGGGCGCATCCAAATGACTCATACGCAGTATTTT
TRBJ2-3	14	TRBD2	NA	TRBV6-1	CASLGGGPSDTQYF	TGTGCCAGCCTCGGGGGGGGCCCCTCCGATACGCAGTATTTT
TRBJ2-3	16	NA	NA	TRBV19	CASSIQWKTSTDTQYF	TGTGCCAGTAGTATCCAGTGGAAAACTTCCACAGATACGCAGTATTTT
TRBJ1-1	11	NA	NA	TRBV7-9	CASSLSGEAFF	TGTGCCAGCAGCTTATCGGGTGAAGCTTTCTTT
TRBJ1-6	15	NA	few	TRBV6-5	CASSSLSSYNSPLHF	TGTGCCAGCAGTTCTTTAAGCTCCTATAATTCACCCCTCCACTTT